A single sample gave rise to the 5 T cell receptor beta chains below, sequenced in a study of OX40 agonist ivuxolimab in advanced cancers. Generated by immunoSEQ multiplex PCR, the TCRdb table keeps only in-frame clones and is missing some. Counted here are fewer than 40,000 clones, about 80% occurring once; the ten biggest clones make up approximately 20%. Source: CD4+ or CD8+ T cells sorted from blood, taken in a trial of the OX40 agonist ivuxolimab. The receptors were gathered from an adult with an advanced solid tumor such as melanoma, head and neck, liver or kidney cancer.

This rearrangement joins TRBV6-1 to TRBJ2-5, with TRBD2 matching 7 bases. V dropped 6 bases and J dropped 5; count of bases not matched to a gene: 12. The CDR3 consists of 15 residues. Germline CDR1 and CDR2: MNHNS and SASEGT. CDR3 region: CASRSGRGIFETQYF. Written as DNA, the CDR3 is TGTGCCAGCAGATCGGGGCGGGGGATCTTTGAGACCCAGTACTTC.

The rearrangement uses TRBV11-2 and TRBJ2-3; TRBD2 matches 10 bases. Trimming cost V 3 bases and J 6 bases; bases outside gene matches: 6. Germline lookup yields CDR1 SGHAT and CDR2 FQNNGV. The CDR3 is 15 residues long. The CDR3, as DNA: TGTGCCAGCAGCTTTTTAGCGGGGGGTTCCGATACGCAGTATTTT. Translation: CASSFLAGGSDTQYF. Variable domain in full (rest from reference TRBV11-2 and TRBJ2-3): EAGVAQSPRYKIIEKRQSVAFWCNPISGHATLYWYQQILGQGPKLLIQFQNNGVVDDSQLPKDRFSAERLKGVDSTLKIQPAKLEDSAVYLCASSFLAGGSDTQYFGPGTRLTVL.

V and J are TRBV2 and TRBJ1-4, with unresolved D. The V gene lost 6 bases and the J gene lost 7 bases, with 12 bases spanning the gap. The CDR3 is 13 amino acids. Germline V gives CDR1 SNHLY, CDR2 FYNNEI. DNA of the CDR3: TGTGCCAGCAGGCATGAGGTTGGTGAAAAACTGTTTTTT. Protein: CASRHEVGEKLFF.

V gene TRBV2 combines with J gene TRBJ2-7, with D perhaps TRBD1 (6 bases). Trimming shortened V by 5 bases and J by 3 bases, and 17 bases separated the two germline ends. Germline CDR1 SNHLY, CDR2 FYNNEI. CDR3 length equals 15 residues. As DNA, the CDR3 is TGTGCCAGCAGTCCTCCCACAGGGTTCATCTACGAGCAGTACTTC. Residues: CASSPPTGFIYEQYF.

This chain connects TRBV29-1 to TRBJ1-2, with unresolved D. This CDR3 comprises 14 residues. V was trimmed by 7 bases and J by 8 bases, leaving 23 bases between them. Germline assignment: CDR1 SQVTM and CDR2 ANQGSEA. The CDR3 nucleotides are TGCAGCGCCCATGAGGGTCCTAAGTACTTGGGCTACACCTTC. Protein product: CSAHEGPKYLGYTF.